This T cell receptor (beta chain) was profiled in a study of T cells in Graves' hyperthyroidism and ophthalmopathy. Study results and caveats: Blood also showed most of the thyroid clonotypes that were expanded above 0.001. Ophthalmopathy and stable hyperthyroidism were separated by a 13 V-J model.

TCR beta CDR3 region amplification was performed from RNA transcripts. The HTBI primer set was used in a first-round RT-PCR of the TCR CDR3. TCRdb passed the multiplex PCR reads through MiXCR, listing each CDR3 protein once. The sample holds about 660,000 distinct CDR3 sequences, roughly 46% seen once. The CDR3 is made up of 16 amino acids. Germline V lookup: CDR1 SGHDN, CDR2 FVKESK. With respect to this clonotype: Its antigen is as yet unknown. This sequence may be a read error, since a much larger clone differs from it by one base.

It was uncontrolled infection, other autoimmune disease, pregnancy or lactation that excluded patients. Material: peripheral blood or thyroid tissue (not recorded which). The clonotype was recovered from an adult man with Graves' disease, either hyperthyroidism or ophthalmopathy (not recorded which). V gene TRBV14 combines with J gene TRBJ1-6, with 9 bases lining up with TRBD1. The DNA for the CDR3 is TGTGCCAGCAGCAGATTACAGGGGGCAACACGTTCACTCCTCCACTTT. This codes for CASSRLQGATRSLLHF.